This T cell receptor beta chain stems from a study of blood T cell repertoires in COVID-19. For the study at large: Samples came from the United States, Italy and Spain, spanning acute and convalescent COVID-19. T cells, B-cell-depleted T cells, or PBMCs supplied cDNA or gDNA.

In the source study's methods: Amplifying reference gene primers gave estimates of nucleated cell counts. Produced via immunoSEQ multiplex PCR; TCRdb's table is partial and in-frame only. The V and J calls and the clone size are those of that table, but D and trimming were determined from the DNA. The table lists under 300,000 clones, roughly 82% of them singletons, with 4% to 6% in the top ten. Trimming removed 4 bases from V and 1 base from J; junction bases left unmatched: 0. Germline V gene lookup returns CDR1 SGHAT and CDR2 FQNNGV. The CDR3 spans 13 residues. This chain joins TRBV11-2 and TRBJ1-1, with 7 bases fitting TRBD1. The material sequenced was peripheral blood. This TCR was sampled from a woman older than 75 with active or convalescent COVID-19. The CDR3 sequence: CASSWTGNTEAFF. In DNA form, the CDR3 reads TGTGCCAGCAGCTGGACAGGGAACACTGAAGCTTTCTTT.